This is a list of T cell receptor beta chains from one sample in a study of radiotherapy plus CTLA-4 blockade in lung cancer. Using immunoSEQ multiplex PCR, the repertoire was profiled, and TCRdb retains in-frame clones only, with some absent. The table lists about 19,000 clones, about 82% of them singletons, with around 20% in the top ten. This material consisted of peripheral blood, taken from a patient treated with radiotherapy plus ipilimumab. The source is a human donor with non-small cell lung cancer whose response to radiotherapy plus ipilimumab could not be evaluated. Each CDR3 is given with its conserved first and last residue. A D gene is named only where the DNA matches it firmly.

CDR3 length | D gene | V gene | CDR3 protein
14 | - | TRBV11-3 | CASSLDQGNYEQYF
13 | TRBD1 | TRBV28 | CASRGQTNTEAFF
15 | TRBD1 | TRBV27 | CASSFRQGYLGEQYF
15 | - | TRBV7-2 | CASSLARTDSDTQYF
15 | - | TRBV6-6 | CASIPPGGTPNEQFF
14 | TRBD2 | TRBV7-9 | CASSLGGGQETQYF
15 | - | TRBV6-5 | CASSYNRVPYNEQFF
14 | - | TRBV11-2 | CASSRGNSYNEQFF
13 | - | TRBV6-4 | CASSAVGADTQYF
16 | TRBD1 | TRBV7-3 | CASSWGGQGNTGELFF
15 | - | TRBV5-6 | CASSLTGGTNQPQHF
14 | - | TRBV7-8 | CASSLSTWNTEAFF
13 | - | TRBV7-2 | CASSLAPHYGYTF
12 | - | TRBV11-2 | CASSSSSYEQYF
15 | TRBD1 | TRBV4-3 | CASSPDRVPYNEQFF
15 | TRBD1 | TRBV28 | CASSPKGQGSEKLFF
16 | TRBD1 | TRBV2 | CASTSWGRGRGNTIYF
14 | - | TRBV18 | CAGVETANTGELFF
13 | - | TRBV11-3 | CASSLRTPGELFF
16 | - | TRBV7-2 | CASSVSHRVRAYEQYF
15 | - | TRBV4-3 | CASSQDGSATGELFF
13 | - | TRBV7-9 | CASSGGRSYEQYF
15 | - | TRBV25-1 | CASSAQGSAVYGYTF
14 | - | TRBV6-1 | CASRITLGPYEQYF
15 | TRBD1 | TRBV5-1 | CASSLQGSGYNEQFF
15 | - | TRBV6-6 | CASSLTEGGNTEAFF
15 | TRBD1 | TRBV5-6 | CASSSLGDRDTEAFF
15 | - | TRBV4-1 | CASSRRGSLDNEQFF
13 | - | TRBV10-1 | CASSGEAGGPQHF
19 | - | TRBV5-3 | CARSLVDSEQNRMNTEAFF
16 | TRBD1 | TRBV11-2 | CASSSYRGRVTGELFF
14 | - | TRBV18 | CASSQDSRTDTQYF
14 | - | TRBV2 | CASSGGESYNEQFF
14 | - | TRBV7-9 | CASSPRDPVAEAFF
13 | - | TRBV10-3 | CAISESAGQPQHF
14 | TRBD1 | TRBV7-8 | CASSARQGGSSQYF
16 | - | TRBV7-9 | CASSLREGRAQETQYF
11 | - | TRBV19 | CASSTGYEQYF
11 | - | TRBV27 | CASSAGIGAFF
14 | - | TRBV6-1 | CASSSGGSTDTQYF
15 | TRBD1 | TRBV6-5 | CASSRRQGSGNTIYF
15 | TRBD1 | TRBV6-6 | CASGPGTAYNSPLHF
17 | TRBD2 | TRBV7-2 | CASSPRQPGLAGGTQYF
20 | TRBD1 | TRBV23-1 | CASSQHTGARFSANTGELFF
16 | TRBD1 | TRBV11-2 | CASSLGRDRGTDTQYF